The entry below describes one T cell receptor beta chain. This clonotype has a handful of counts. Its target antigen remains unknown. Base qualities are not recorded, but no much larger clone differs from it by a single base. This entry belongs to a study of T cells in Graves' hyperthyroidism and ophthalmopathy (dated by TCRdb to between 2018 and 2021). As for the study more broadly: Peripheral blood samples were taken at initial diagnosis, before any treatment was given. Prospective prediction of ophthalmopathy was tested in an independent validation cohort consisting of 18 hyperthyroidism patients and some 17 patients who later progressed to ophthalmopathy. The paper describes TCR Vbeta CDR3 sequencing of around 130 peripheral blood samples, made up of about 41 ophthalmopathy patients, 70 to 75 hyperthyroidism patients and about 17 progressor patients. For training and testing, the 110 or so patients in the discovery cohort were randomly divided in a 7:3 ratio. In six Graves' hyperthyroidism patients, the study also compared T-cell repertoires from thyroid tissue with T-cell repertoires from blood. A discovery cohort of roughly 100 patients, 43 with Graves' ophthalmopathy and fewer than 65 with stable Graves' hyperthyroidism, was used to find distinguishing TCR V-J signatures. Once sampling was done, hyperthyroidism patients were given methimazole at a starting dose of 30 mg daily, whereas ophthalmopathy patients were given high-dose intravenous methylprednisolone.

Ophthalmopathy patients had moderately to severely active disease, with a Clinical Activity Score of 3 or more, a NOSPECS grade of 4 or more, and a disease duration of less than 3 months. Any patient with an uncontrolled infection, another autoimmune disease, pregnancy or lactation was excluded. Diagnoses were based on clinical symptoms, serum thyroxine and TRAb, thyroid ultrasound and orbital computed tomography. PBMCs were separated from roughly 9.3 ml of fresh peripheral blood using Ficoll-Paque density gradient centrifugation. Trizol reagent was used to extract total RNA, and RNA quality was then checked on an Agilent 2100 Bioanalyzer. The TCR beta CDR3 regions were amplified from the RNA transcripts. For the first round of RT-PCR on the TCR CDR3, the HTBI primer set was used together with the Qiagen OneStep RT-PCR kit. A second multiplex PCR round built the libraries, followed by size selection and purification. Paired-end sequencing of the libraries was performed with 100 bp reads on an Illumina HiSeq2000. In the authors' own workflow: SOAPnuke was used to process the raw data, with reads discarded if the reads contained adapters or uncalled bases, had a mean Phred below 15, or lacked an exact constant-primer or identifier match. High-quality paired reads were merged using COPE v1.2.5, and each unique nucleotide sequence was defined as a clonotype. MiTCR v1.1 was used to align clonotypes to the IMGT TRBV, TRBD and TRBJ reference segments. The analysis included only V-J combinations with a frequency above 0.0001, which together covered around 99% of the repertoires. The TCS score was defined as F50 (clonal expansion) divided by E x V (chaos), with BLOSUM62-based TCRdist calculated between CDR3 peptides within each V-J. Welch's t-statistics and random forest reduced 500 to 550 V-J features to some 14, which were used in a naive Bayes classifier (R e1071). TCRdb's own reprocessing of the public reads used fastp at Q25 and MiXCR and kept productive beta chains. Under each unique CDR3 protein, matching rows form one entry showing the most common genes and DNA. The V and J calls were determined by TCRdb, not by the authors. For this sample the table gives over 500,000 distinct CDR3 sequences, of which about 15% were detected only once. Roughly 15% of the sample is held by the ten biggest clonotypes.

V is pared back by 4 bases and J by 4 bases, with 13 bases lying between the germline termini. The CDR3 has 14 amino acids, counting the end cysteine and phenylalanine. Only CDR3 DNA remains: 42 bases, in frame from the first base. The germline V gene (reference sequence) yields SEHNR for CDR1 and FQNEAQ for CDR2. Overall study outcomes, separate from this receptor: In cross-validation, a model built on a 13 V-J signature told ophthalmopathy apart from stable hyperthyroidism with approximately 90% sensitivity and approximately 81% specificity, and in testing the same model reached 80%/75%. Sample size was not statistically predetermined, and blinding of investigators to group allocation was not performed. Blood samples also contained most of the expanded thyroid clonotypes (frequency above 0.001), which suggests that blood repertoires may reflect thyroid immune responses. In validation, the model predicted progression to ophthalmopathy with 55% to 71% sensitivity and roughly 75% specificity, a median of 6.5 months before onset.

The chain is encoded by TRBV7-9 joined to TRBJ1-1; matching of 5 bases hints at TRBD1 as the D gene. This receptor was taken from a woman younger than 30 with Graves' ophthalmopathy. Sequencing was done on a sample of blood. The CDR3 corresponds to CASSSGRLSTEAFF. The DNA is TGTGCCAGCAGCTCGGGACGCCTGAGCACTGAAGCTTTCTTT.